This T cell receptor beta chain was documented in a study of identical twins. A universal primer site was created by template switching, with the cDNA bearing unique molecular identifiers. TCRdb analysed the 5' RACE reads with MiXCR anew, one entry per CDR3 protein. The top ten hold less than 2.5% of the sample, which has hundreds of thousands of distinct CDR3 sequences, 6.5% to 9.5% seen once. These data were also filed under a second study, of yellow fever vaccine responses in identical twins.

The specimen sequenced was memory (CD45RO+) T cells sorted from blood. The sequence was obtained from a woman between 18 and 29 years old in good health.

CDR3 coding DNA: TGCGCCAGCAGCCAAGGGCCAGGGTCGTCTGGAAACACCATATATTTT. Its translation: CASSQGPGSSGNTIYF. This chain uses TRBV4-1 with TRBJ1-3, with a tentative D call TRBD1 (5 bases). This CDR3 has 16 amino acids. The ends were cut back, 1 base at V and 1 base at J, with 11 bases in the middle. Per germline, CDR1 MGHRA and CDR2 YSYEKL.